A selection of T cell receptor beta chains follows, all from one sample in a study of graft-versus-host responses after intestinal transplantation. Measured with immunoSEQ multiplex PCR; TCRdb has only the in-frame clones, and not every one. The table shows 9,500 to 10,000 clones, with 77% occurring only once. Source: ileum tissue, taken about 440 days after intestinal transplantation. The receptors were gathered from a human patient who received an intestinal transplant, so some T cells may come from the graft donor. The conserved cysteine and the conserved F or W are not part of the CDR3 here.

j_call: TRBJ2-7
v_call: TRBV6-5
cdr3_aa: ASSYSLAGGYEQY

j_call: TRBJ2-7
v_call: TRBV5-6
cdr3_aa: ASSLEIGATYEQY

j_call: TRBJ1-5
v_call: TRBV7-9
cdr3_aa: ASSLKGEGNQPQH

j_call: TRBJ2-4
v_call: TRBV5-1
cdr3_aa: ASSLTGGNAKNIQY

j_call: TRBJ2-2
v_call: TRBV5-1
cdr3_aa: ASSWRGPVGTGELF

j_call: TRBJ1-2
v_call: TRBV30
cdr3_aa: AWGLDYGYT

j_call: TRBJ1-2
v_call: TRBV9
cdr3_aa: ASSAPFIVGRAGYGYT

j_call: TRBJ1-1
v_call: TRBV9
cdr3_aa: ASSAWVKGTEAF

j_call: TRBJ1-1
v_call: TRBV5-1
cdr3_aa: ASSSFLNTEAF

j_call: TRBJ2-1
v_call: TRBV6-5
cdr3_aa: ASSPAGGPNNEQF

j_call: TRBJ2-7
v_call: TRBV15
cdr3_aa: ATSTRVTYEQY

j_call: TRBJ2-6
v_call: TRBV6-4
cdr3_aa: ASSGGSGANVLT

j_call: TRBJ2-1
v_call: TRBV7-9
cdr3_aa: ASSRMTTPYNEQF

j_call: TRBJ1-2
v_call: TRBV9
cdr3_aa: ASSVGAGIYGYT

j_call: TRBJ1-3
v_call: TRBV10-3
cdr3_aa: AISGGSGNTIY

j_call: TRBJ2-3
v_call: TRBV5-1
cdr3_aa: ASSTGQLSSSSTDTQY

j_call: TRBJ1-6
v_call: TRBV29-1
cdr3_aa: SVGETGDSPLH

j_call: TRBJ2-5
v_call: TRBV4-1
cdr3_aa: ASSQGPLRGQGVLGTQY

j_call: TRBJ1-1
v_call: TRBV28
cdr3_aa: ASSLVGGGVSEAF

j_call: TRBJ1-2
v_call: TRBV12-5
cdr3_aa: ASGPAAGLGGYGYT

j_call: TRBJ2-2
v_call: TRBV5-6
cdr3_aa: ASSGGPTGELF

j_call: TRBJ2-7
v_call: TRBV10-3
cdr3_aa: AISGQLGYEQY

j_call: TRBJ1-5
v_call: TRBV7-3
cdr3_aa: ASSFDRMSNQPQH

j_call: TRBJ1-4
v_call: TRBV7-8
cdr3_aa: ASSSSETTNEKLF

j_call: TRBJ2-3
v_call: TRBV18
cdr3_aa: ASSQRPSTDTQY

j_call: TRBJ1-2
v_call: TRBV5-6
cdr3_aa: ASSLRDRLRGYT

j_call: TRBJ1-1
v_call: TRBV7-3
cdr3_aa: ASSPFGGSSMNTEAF

j_call: TRBJ2-7
v_call: TRBV10-3
cdr3_aa: AISVLGGRSYEQY

j_call: TRBJ2-1
v_call: TRBV7-6
cdr3_aa: ASSLALAGGFYNEQF